The 19 T cell receptor beta chains presented below share a single source sample, sequenced in a study of T cell repertoires in ileal Crohn's disease. Only in-frame clones appear in the TCRdb table, and some are missing; sequencing was by immunoSEQ multiplex PCR. The data contain about 14,000 clones, over 65% of them singletons. Sequencing input: ileal tissue. The receptors come from an adult with Crohn's disease.

This rearrangement joins TRBV6-1 to TRBJ1-2, with D possibly TRBD1 on 5 matching bases. The CDR3 sequence is 16 residues long. Germline lookup yields CDR1 MNHNS and CDR2 SASEGT. The V end lost 1 base, the J end lost 2 bases, and 14 bases lay between the germline ends. Written as DNA, the CDR3 is TGTGCCAGCAGTGAAGAGGTCTTGTGGGGCAACTATGGCTACACCTTC. It codes for CASSEEVLWGNYGYTF.

V and J are TRBV6-6 and TRBJ2-7; 9 nucleotides agree with TRBD2. V shed 6 bases and J 2 bases; nucleotides not matched to a gene: 5. Per germline, CDR1 MNHNY and CDR2 SVGAGI (reference sequence). The CDR3 spans 14 residues. CDR3 amino acids: CASRIAGETYEQYF. The CDR3 DNA is TGTGCCAGCAGAATAGCGGGGGAGACCTACGAGCAGTACTTC.

The chain carries TRBV2 and TRBJ2-5; 8 nucleotides agree with TRBD2. Germline CDR1 reads SNHLY; CDR2 reads FYNNEI. The CDR3 contains 12 residues. The V gene end was trimmed by 2 bases and the J gene end by 9 bases; junction bases not matched to a gene: 2. In nucleotides, the CDR3 is TGTGCCAGCAGTGAACGGGGGGGGGCCCAGTACTTC. This sequence encodes CASSERGGAQYF.

This chain joins TRBV27 and TRBJ1-3, with D possibly TRBD1 on 5 matching bases. Trimming shortened V by 2 bases and J by 1 base, and 6 bases separated the two germline ends. CDR1 and CDR2 (germline): MNHEY, SMNVEV (reference sequence). The CDR3 has 14 amino acids. The CDR3 loop is CASSLRQSGNTIYF. The DNA of the CDR3 is TGTGCCAGCAGTTTAAGACAGTCTGGAAACACCATATATTTT.

This chain connects TRBV29-1 to TRBJ2-1, with 7 positions matching TRBD1. With 7 bases clipped from V and 0 bases from J, the junction kept 6 bases outside the gene matches. The CDR3 is 14 amino acids. Germline CDR1 is SQVTM and CDR2 is ANQGSEA. The CDR3 DNA is TGCAGCGGCCTACAGGGGAGCTCCTACAATGAGCAGTTCTTC. This sequence encodes CSGLQGSSYNEQFF.

This clone turned up a few times. The J gene is TRBJ1-5, the V gene TRBV16, with D hard to call. The CDR3 runs 15 residues. The V end lost 4 bases, the J end lost 0 bases, and 10 bases lay between the germline ends. The germline CDR1 and CDR2 sequences are KGHSY and FQNENV. Here the CDR3 DNA reads TGTGCCAGCAGCCTGATTACAGCTAGCAATCAGCCCCAGCATTTT. Protein product: CASSLITASNQPQHF.

This clone was recorded a few times. V and J are TRBV5-1 and TRBJ2-5; a possible D gene is TRBD2 (7 bases). This CDR3 spans 14 amino acids. The ends were cut back, 3 bases at V and 5 bases at J, with 14 bases in the middle. CDR1 is SGHRS and CDR2 is YFSETQ in the germline V gene. The CDR3 DNA follows: TGCGCCAGCAGCTCCTTTGGGGGGGCTGAGACCCAGTACTTC. Translated: CASSSFGGAETQYF.

The chain employs TRBV28 and TRBJ1-6, with 8 nucleotides matching TRBD1. Trimming took 5 bases from V and 14 from J; bases not matched to a gene: 8. This CDR3 region has 13 residues. Germline CDR1 MDHEN, CDR2 SYDVKM. The CDR3 region has the DNA TGTGCCAGCAGTAAAGGACAGGGATTGGCCCTCCACTTT. Translation: CASSKGQGLALHF.

By sample share, this clone is large. The gene calls are TRBV19 and TRBJ1-5; weak D call: TRBD1 (6 bases). V was cut by 3 bases and J by 1 base, with 16 bases left in between. Germline-derived CDR1 and CDR2 are LNHDA and SQIVND (reference sequence). The CDR3 loop spans 17 amino acids. CDR3 in DNA: TGTGCCAGTAGTATGGGTACAGGGAGCAAAAGCAATCAGCCCCAGCATTTT. Encoded protein: CASSMGTGSKSNQPQHF.

This sequence joins TRBV2 and TRBJ2-7; unclear D gene. V shed 6 bases and J shed 4 bases, with 16 bases lying between them. Per the germline V gene, CDR1 is SNHLY and CDR2 is FYNNEI. The CDR3 is 14 amino acids. This CDR3 reads CASRAVSSTYEQYF. CDR3 bases: TGTGCCAGCAGGGCGGTCAGCTCAACTTACGAGCAGTACTTC.

The chain is built from TRBV28 and TRBJ2-2; D is perhaps TRBD2 (5 bases). The CDR3 sequence is 14 residues long. CDR1 and CDR2 (germline): MDHEN, SYDVKM. Between the trimmed V and J ends, which lost 3 bases and 6 bases, there was a span of 11 bases. CDR3 residues: CASSFRSAAGELFF. CDR3 in DNA: TGTGCCAGCAGTTTCCGTAGCGCCGCCGGGGAGCTGTTTTTT.

The chain employs TRBV7-2 and TRBJ2-2; 10 nucleotides line up with TRBD1. The length of the CDR3 is 17 residues. Germline V gene data show CDR1 as SGHTA and CDR2 as FQGNSA. With 3 bases clipped from V and 4 bases from J, the junction kept 8 bases outside the gene matches. The CDR3 sequence is CASSFGAGQGTTGELFF. For the CDR3, the DNA is TGTGCCAGCAGCTTCGGGGCGGGACAGGGGACCACCGGGGAGCTGTTTTTT.

This sequence joins TRBV27 and TRBJ1-2, with D tentatively TRBD1 (6 bases). The V end was cut by 8 bases, the J end by 1 base, with 11 bases between. The CDR3 length is 13 residues. Germline V CDR1 and CDR2: MNHEY, SMNVEV (reference sequence). The CDR3 spells CASSDSYNYGYTF. DNA for the CDR3: TGTGCCAGCTCGGACAGCTATAACTATGGCTACACCTTC.

Only one count was recorded for this clone. The chain recombines TRBV7-2 with TRBJ1-1, with D possibly TRBD1 on 5 matching bases. CDR3 size: 15 residues. Per germline, CDR1 SGHTA and CDR2 FQGNSA. Trimming took off 0 bases at V and 1 base at J, with 9 bases between the two ends. The CDR3 protein is CASSLAVRENTEAFF. The CDR3, as DNA: TGTGCCAGCAGCTTAGCTGTCAGGGAGAACACTGAAGCTTTCTTT.

CDR3 amino acids: CASSFSGQRNQPQHF. The DNA of the CDR3 is TGCGCCAGCAGCTTCTCGGGACAGCGCAATCAGCCCCAGCATTTT. This chain joins TRBV4-1 and TRBJ1-5; TRBD1 matches 7 bases. J lost 2 bases, V lost 5 bases, and 6 bases had no gene match. The CDR3 has 15 residues. CDR1 is MGHRA, CDR2 YSYEKL, per germline.

The chain joins TRBV5-1 to TRBJ2-6; a possible D gene is TRBD2 (6 bases). This CDR3 comprises 15 residues. V was pared by 1 base and J by 4 bases, with 9 bases between. Looked up from germline, CDR1 is SGHRS and CDR2 is YFSETQ. The CDR3 DNA follows: TGCGCCAGCAGCTTGACGGGGGTCGGGGCCAACGTCCTGACTTTC. Amino acids: CASSLTGVGANVLTF.

The rearrangement links TRBV7-8 to TRBJ2-7, with 10 bases lining up with TRBD1. The CDR3 covers 15 residues. V trimming: 5 bases; J trimming: 5 bases; junction bases outside the gene matches: 9. CDR1 and CDR2 from the germline V gene are SGHVS and FQNEAQ. The CDR3 DNA is TGTGCCAGCAGCCTCCGACAGGGGGCGATGGACGAGCAGTACTTC. Its translation: CASSLRQGAMDEQYF.

Here the CDR3 reads CASSYRQGARGYTF. The DNA of the CDR3 is TGTGCCAGCAGTTACAGACAGGGGGCACGGGGCTACACCTTC. V and J are TRBV28 and TRBJ1-2, with 10 bases matching TRBD1. This CDR3 is built from 14 residues. CDR1 is MDHEN and CDR2 is SYDVKM in the germline V gene. V was clipped by 4 bases and J by 8 bases; unmatched bases: 7.

The genes are TRBV4-2 and TRBJ2-1, with D possibly being TRBD2 (6 bases). Trimming cost V 4 bases and J 0 bases, with 13 bases left between them. The germline V gene encodes CDR1 LGHNA and CDR2 YNFKEQ. This CDR3 region has 16 residues. CDR3 sequence reads: CASSRLDGSSYNEQFF. CDR3 nucleotides: TGTGCCAGCAGCCGCCTGGACGGGAGCTCCTACAATGAGCAGTTCTTC.